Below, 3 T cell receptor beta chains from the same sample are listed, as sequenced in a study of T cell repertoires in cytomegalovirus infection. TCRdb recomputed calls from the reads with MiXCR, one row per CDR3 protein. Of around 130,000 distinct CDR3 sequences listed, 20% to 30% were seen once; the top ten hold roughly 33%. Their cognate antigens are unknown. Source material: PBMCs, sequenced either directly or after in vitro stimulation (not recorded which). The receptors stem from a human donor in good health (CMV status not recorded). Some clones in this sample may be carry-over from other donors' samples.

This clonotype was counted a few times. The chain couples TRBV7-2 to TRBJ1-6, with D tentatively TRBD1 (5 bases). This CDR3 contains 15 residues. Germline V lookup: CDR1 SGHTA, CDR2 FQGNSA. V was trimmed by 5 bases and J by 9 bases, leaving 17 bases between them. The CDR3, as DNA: TGTGCCAGCAGCAACTTTGTGGACAAGGGTTCACCCCTCCACTTT. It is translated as CASSNFVDKGSPLHF.

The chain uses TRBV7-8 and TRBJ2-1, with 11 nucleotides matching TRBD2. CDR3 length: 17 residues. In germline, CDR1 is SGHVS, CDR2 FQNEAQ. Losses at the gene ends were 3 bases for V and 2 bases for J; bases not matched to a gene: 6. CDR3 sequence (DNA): TGTGCCAGCAGCTTGGGGAGACTAGCGGGACCCTACAATGAGCAGTTCTTC. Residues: CASSLGRLAGPYNEQFF. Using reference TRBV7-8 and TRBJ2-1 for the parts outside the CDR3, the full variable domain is GAGVSQSPRYKVAKRGQDVALRCDPISGHVSLFWYQQALGQGPEFLTYFQNEAQLDKSGLPSDRFFAERPEGSVSTLKIQRTQQEDSAVYLCASSLGRLAGPYNEQFFGPGTRLTVL.

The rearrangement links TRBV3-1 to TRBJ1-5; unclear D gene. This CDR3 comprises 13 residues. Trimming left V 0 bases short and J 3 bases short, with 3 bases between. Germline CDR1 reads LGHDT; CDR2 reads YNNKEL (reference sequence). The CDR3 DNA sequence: TGTGCCAGCAGCCAAGATCACAATCAGCCCCAGCATTTT. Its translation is CASSQDHNQPQHF. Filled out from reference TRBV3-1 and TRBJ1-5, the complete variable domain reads DTAVSQTPKYLVTQMGNDKSIKCEQNLGHDTMYWYKQDSKKFLKIMFSYNNKELIINETVPNRFSPKSPDKAHLNLHINSLELGDSAVYFCASSQDHNQPQHFGDGTRLSIL.